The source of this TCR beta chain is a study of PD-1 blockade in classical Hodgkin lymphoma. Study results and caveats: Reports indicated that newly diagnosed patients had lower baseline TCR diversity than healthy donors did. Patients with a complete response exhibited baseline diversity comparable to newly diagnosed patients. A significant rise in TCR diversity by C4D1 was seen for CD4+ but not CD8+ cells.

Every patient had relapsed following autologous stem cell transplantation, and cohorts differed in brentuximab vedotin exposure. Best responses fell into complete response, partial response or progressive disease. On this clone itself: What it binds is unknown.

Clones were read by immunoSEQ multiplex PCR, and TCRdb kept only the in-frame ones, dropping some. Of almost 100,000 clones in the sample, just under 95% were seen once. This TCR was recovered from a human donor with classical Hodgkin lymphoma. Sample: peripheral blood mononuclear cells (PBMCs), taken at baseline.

The CDR3 reads CASSSSGSPPDTQYF. Written as DNA, the CDR3 is TGTGCCAGCAGCTCGAGCGGGAGCCCGCCGGATACGCAGTATTTT. The V and J genes are TRBV7-3 and TRBJ2-3, with 8 bases that match TRBD2. The germline V gene has CDR1 SGHTA and CDR2 FQGTGA. The CDR3 covers 15 residues. The V and J ends lost 4 bases and 6 bases, in that order; junction bases with no gene match: 9. The variable domain in full, completed from reference TRBV7-3 and TRBJ2-3, reads GAGVSQTPSNKVTEKGKYVELRCDPISGHTALYWYRQSLGQGPEFLIYFQGTGAADDSGLPNDRFFAVRPEGSVSTLKIQRTERGDSAVYLCASSSSGSPPDTQYFGPGTRLTVL.